The clone carrying this T cell receptor beta chain was found many times. The record originates from a study of Graves' ophthalmopathy and Graves' hyperthyroidism. V was clipped by 8 bases and J by 0 bases, with 13 bases between them. The CDR3 is 14 amino acids. As the template, RNA transcripts were used to amplify TCR beta CDR3 regions. The workflow started with a first-round RT-PCR run with HTBI primers and then moved on to a second-round multiplex PCR. TCRdb re-derived calls from the multiplex PCR reads in MiXCR, one entry per CDR3 protein. Of about 400,000 distinct CDR3 sequences in the sample, 15% to 20% are singletons; the top ten hold 1.6%.

Sequenced: peripheral blood. The TCR comes from a woman aged 18-30 years with Graves' ophthalmopathy. This chain connects TRBV12-3 or TRBV12-4 to TRBJ1-1; D is undetermined. The CDR3 DNA follows: TGTGCCAGCGGGAGACAACCTCTGAACACTGAAGCTTTCTTT. It is translated as CASGRQPLNTEAFF.